This T cell receptor (beta chain) derives from a study of cytomegalovirus exposure and HLA in healthy donors. Overall study results and limits: The authors reported that TCR beta sequences could predict HLA-A and HLA-B alleles. These predictions were accurate for most subjects in the first cohort.

Use of 60 Vbeta and 13 Jbeta primers characterized the PCR. Only in-frame clones appear in the TCRdb table, and some are missing; sequencing was by immunoSEQ multiplex PCR. The sample includes 170,000 or so clones, about 80% of them seen just once. As regards this clone: Its antigen is not known.

Though probably carrying unrecorded immune exposures, donors were nominally healthy at sampling. This sequence was found in a woman aged 55-70 years in good health and CMV-seropositive. The sequenced sample consisted of PBMCs.

The CDR3 is CASSPMTLRNIGGSYGYTF. CDR3 nucleotide sequence: TGTGCCAGCTCACCAATGACATTGCGCAATATTGGTGGTAGCTATGGCTACACCTTC. The V call is TRBV18, the J call TRBJ1-2; unclear D gene. The V gene's germline CDR1 is KGHSH and CDR2 LQKENI. The CDR3 consists of 19 residues. Trimming shortened V by 2 bases and J by 4 bases, and 26 bases separated the two germline ends.